This T cell receptor (beta chain) comes out of a study of PD-1 blockade in mismatch repair-deficient tumors. Across the whole study: All were previously treated, progressing patients with eleven to twelve mismatch repair-deficient cancer types. Whole-study results and caveats: Tumor-resident clones, often undetectable pretreatment in blood, expanded then contracted after pembrolizumab.

The germline CDR1 and CDR2 sequences are SGHNT and YYREEE (reference sequence). The V and J ends lost 1 base and 2 bases, in that order; junction bases with no gene match: 5. The CDR3 contains 16 residues. All patients were mismatch repair deficient, assessed by either PCR or immunohistochemistry. TCR sequencing covered a few patients who responded to pembrolizumab. Libraries were prepared by immunoSEQ multiplex PCR; TCRdb keeps only in-frame clonotypes and omits some of them. The sample yields about 51,000 clones, 81% seen once. Details on this clone: No antigen is known for it.

The V call is TRBV5-4, the J call TRBJ2-1; 8 nucleotides align to TRBD2. Here the sequenced sample was peripheral blood, taken roughly 21 weeks after starting pembrolizumab. The source is an adult with mismatch repair-deficient cancer. CDR3 in DNA: TGTGCCAGCAGCTTGACCGGGACTAGTGCCTACAATGAGCAGTTCTTC. Protein product: CASSLTGTSAYNEQFF.